Described below is a single T cell receptor (beta chain) sequence and its context. Its antigen is undetermined. Prior to sequencing, the ViraFEST assay stimulated PBMC with viral peptide pools, which expanded the antigen-specific CD4+ T cells. Having been cultured for around nine days, the cells underwent CD4+ T cell isolation. All vaccine recipients tested negative for nucleocapsid antibodies and had never contracted SARS-CoV-2 infection. Cultures of around 2.2 million PBMC per well contained 9 to 10 IU/ml IL-2 plus 10 ug/ml peptides. Half-medium exchanges with IL-2 medium took place on days 3 and 7. The sample originates from a study of vaccination effects on CD4 cells after COVID-19. General study findings and limits: Long after vaccination, the clones induced by infection and by vaccine shrank markedly in size.

V shed 5 bases and J 4 bases; nucleotides not matched to a gene: 4. This CDR3 has 12 residues. From germline, CDR1 is GTSNPN and CDR2 SVGIG (reference sequence). Repertoires were generated with immunoSEQ multiplex PCR, while TCRdb's copy carries only in-frame clones and drops some. The profile covers tens of thousands of clones, with 65% to 80% appearing a single time and over 2.5% taken by the ten largest. Sequenced material: CD4+ T cells from PBMCs cultured with HCoV-NL63 spike peptides, taken before COVID-19 vaccination. This chain connects TRBV30 to TRBJ1-2; 7 bases agree with TRBD1. This clonotype originated in a human donor who received a COVID-19 vaccine. CDR3 in DNA: TGTGCCTGGGCCGGGACAGCCTATGGCTACACCTTC. Protein product: CAWAGTAYGYTF. The whole variable domain, remainder taken from reference TRBV30 and TRBJ1-2, is SQTIHQWPATLVQPVGSPLSLECTVEGTSNPNLYWYRQAAGRGLQLLFYSVGIGQISSEVPQNLSASRPQDRQFILSSKKLLLSDSGFYLCAWAGTAYGYTFGSGTRLTVV.